This T cell receptor beta chain was sequenced in a study of OX40 agonist ivuxolimab in advanced cancers. At the level of the study: Dose-escalation cases comprised hepatocellular carcinoma, melanoma, renal cell or head and neck cancer. Findings and caveats of the study: No determination was made of the antigen specificity of the expanded peripheral T cells.

Blood sampling took place at baseline, cycle 4 day 1, and cycle 7 day 1. The V and J ends lost 8 bases and 4 bases respectively, with 17 bases between them. CDR1 MNHEY and CDR2 SMNVEV come from the germline V gene (reference sequence). This CDR3 region has 14 residues. Produced via immunoSEQ multiplex PCR; TCRdb's table is partial and in-frame only. The data contain 70,000 to 95,000 clones, 84% of them singletons. Concerning this clone: What it recognizes is unknown.

The clonotype was recovered from an adult with an advanced solid tumor such as melanoma, head and neck, liver or kidney cancer. The chain couples TRBV27 to TRBJ2-5; D possibly uses TRBD1 or TRBD2 (6 bases each). The material was CD4+ or CD8+ T cells sorted from blood, obtained in a trial of the OX40 agonist ivuxolimab. As DNA, the CDR3 is TGTGCCAGCTCCGGGGGCGCCTTGGCAGAGACCCAGTACTTC. Translating gives CASSGGALAETQYF.